Shown below are 28 T cell receptor beta chains from a single sample sequenced in a study of CD8+CD57+ T cells in acquired aplastic anemia. For CDR3 and TCR beta VDJ profiling, genomic DNA was the template used. Using its own MiXCR run on the reads, TCRdb lists one record per CDR3 protein. This sample has about 100,000 distinct CDR3 sequences; less than 65% occur once, and the top ten carry under 35%. Sequencing was done on a sample of sorted CD4+, CD8+, or CD8+CD57+ T cells (not recorded which) from PBMCs. The receptors were gathered from a human donor in good health, serving as a control.

CDR3 sequence reads: CSARGGRHSGNTIYF. The CDR3 DNA sequence: TGCAGTGCTAGAGGGGGACGCCACTCTGGAAACACCATATATTTT. The chain employs TRBV20-1 and TRBJ1-3; D is perhaps TRBD1 (5 bases). The CDR3 is made up of 15 amino acids. Germline CDR1 is DFQATT and CDR2 is SNEGSKA (reference sequence). Trimming stripped 1 base from V and 0 bases from J, with 10 bases between.

This chain joins TRBV5-4 and TRBJ2-3, with D tentatively TRBD2 (7 bases). Germline V lookup: CDR1 SGHNT, CDR2 YYREEE (reference sequence). The V end was cut by 0 bases, the J end by 0 bases, with 14 bases between. The CDR3 spans 17 residues. The CDR3 coding sequence is TGTGCCAGCAGCTTGGCGGCGGGGGCATCTAGCACAGATACGCAGTATTTT. It translates to CASSLAAGASSTDTQYF.

This chain joins TRBV19 and TRBJ1-1; D is perhaps TRBD1 (6 bases). Trimming took 5 bases from V and 2 from J, leaving 9 bases between them. Germline CDR1 reads LNHDA; CDR2 reads SQIVND (reference sequence). This CDR3 has 13 amino acids. The CDR3 bases are TGTGCCAGTAGTTACAGGGCTAACACTGAAGCTTTCTTT. Amino acid sequence: CASSYRANTEAFF.

The chain carries TRBV25-1 and TRBJ2-5; D is perhaps TRBD1 or TRBD2 (6 bases each). Germline CDR1 reads MGHDK; CDR2 reads SYGVNS. The CDR3 is 15 residues long. The V gene lost 1 base and the J gene lost 5 bases, with 14 bases spanning the gap. CDR3 in DNA: TGTGCCAGCAGTGAATGGGGGGCACCAGGGGAGACCCAGTACTTC. Its protein is CASSEWGAPGETQYF.

The chain links TRBV29-1 to TRBJ1-4; D is unresolved. Between the trimmed V and J ends, which lost 0 bases and 6 bases, there was a span of 14 bases. Germline CDR1 reads SQVTM; CDR2 reads ANQGSEA. There are 15 residues in the CDR3. The CDR3 spells CSVEDPQRGYEKLFF. The CDR3 bases are TGCAGCGTTGAAGACCCACAAAGAGGGTATGAAAAACTGTTTTTT.

This clonotype occurred many times. J is TRBJ1-1 and V is TRBV9, with TRBD1 identical over 11 bases. The length of the CDR3 is 17 residues. CDR1 is SGDLS and CDR2 is YYNGEE in the germline V gene. V lost 5 bases to trimming and J lost 3 bases; unmatched junction nucleotides: 12. The CDR3 here is CASSLGDRGSKDTEAFF. For the CDR3, the DNA is TGTGCCAGCAGTTTGGGGGACAGGGGGTCTAAGGACACTGAAGCTTTCTTT.

In this sample, this clonotype turned up many times. The chain is built from TRBV6-4 and TRBJ2-2; D gene unclear. The germline V gene encodes CDR1 MRHNA and CDR2 SNTAGT. Trimming shortened V by 0 bases and J by 5 bases, and 7 bases separated the two germline ends. The CDR3 consists of 14 residues. CDR3 sequence reads: CASSDSGQTGELFF. CDR3 bases: TGTGCCAGCAGTGACTCCGGGCAAACCGGGGAGCTGTTTTTT.

This clonotype was seen repeatedly, ten times or more. Relative to the germline gene, one junction end is altered; a read error may explain this. This chain uses TRBV4-3 with TRBJ2-7, with 8 bases fitting TRBD2. CDR1 is LGHNA and CDR2 is YSLEER in the germline V gene. The CDR3 runs 14 residues. The CDR3 here is CASSQVGSSGGLNF. CDR3 bases: TGCGCCAGCAGCCAAGTGGGTTCGAGCGGGGGACTTAACTTC.

The rearrangement links TRBV10-3 to TRBJ1-2; 9 bases fit TRBD1. Trimming at V came to 10 bases and at J to 3 bases, leaving 9 bases not matched to a gene. Germline V gene data show CDR1 as ENHRY and CDR2 as SYGVKD. CDR3 length: 14 residues. The CDR3 nucleotides read TGTGCCAACCCCCAGGGACAGGGCCACTATGGCTACACCTTC. Its translation: CANPQGQGHYGYTF.

This clonotype was observed many times. V is TRBV9 and J is TRBJ2-1; 8 positions agree with TRBD1. This CDR3 is 20 amino acids long. Germline V gives CDR1 SGDLS, CDR2 YYNGEE. V shed 2 bases and J 1 base; nucleotides not matched to a gene: 17. Here the CDR3 DNA reads TGTGCCAGCAGCGTCCCCAGATCAGGGGGCGAGCTCCAGTCCTACAATGAGCAGTTCTTC. This translates into CASSVPRSGGELQSYNEQFF.

V gene TRBV15 combines with J gene TRBJ2-3, with 9 nucleotides matching TRBD2. The length of the CDR3 is 17 residues. With V trimmed by 3 bases and J by 5 bases, 12 bases remained unmatched. In germline, CDR1 is LNHNV, CDR2 YYDKDF (reference sequence). CDR3: CATSSPRRGGQEDTQYF. The DNA of the CDR3 is TGTGCCACCAGCAGTCCCCGGCGGGGGGGCCAGGAAGATACGCAGTATTTT.

This chain uses TRBV10-2 with TRBJ2-3; possible D gene TRBD2, 6 bases. CDR3 size: 14 residues. The ends were cut back, 3 bases at V and 2 bases at J, with 9 bases in the middle. CDR1 and CDR2 from the germline V gene are WSHSY and SAAADI. As DNA, the CDR3 is TGCGCCAGCAGTGAACTAGCTTACACAGATACGCAGTATTTT. It specifies CASSELAYTDTQYF.

This clonotype was observed a handful of times. The CDR3 DNA follows: TGTGCCAGCAGACGGACACCTGAAGCTTTCTTT. It encodes CASRRTPEAFF. The chain carries TRBV6-6 and TRBJ1-1, with D tentatively TRBD1 (5 bases). The CDR3 runs 11 residues. Trimming pared 6 bases from V and 6 bases from J, leaving 8 bases between. CDR1 is MNHNY, CDR2 SVGAGI, per germline (reference sequence).

This clonotype was counted only a few times. The chain carries TRBV29-1 and TRBJ1-2; the D gene is possibly TRBD1 (5 bases). Per germline, CDR1 SQVTM and CDR2 ANQGSEA. The length of the CDR3 is 14 residues. V dropped 3 bases and J dropped 4 bases, with 15 bases sitting between them. For the CDR3, the DNA is TGCAGCGTTGATCGGAGGGGCGCCGGCTATGGCTACACCTTC. It codes for CSVDRRGAGYGYTF.

This clonotype has a count of ten or more. The rearrangement joins TRBV5-1 to TRBJ2-7; 11 nucleotides agree with TRBD2. V trimming: 4 bases; J trimming: 3 bases; junction bases outside the gene matches: 6. Germline V CDR1 and CDR2: SGHRS, YFSETQ. This CDR3 region has 15 residues. The CDR3 sequence: CASSITSGGVYEQYF. The DNA of the CDR3 is TGCGCCAGCAGCATCACTAGCGGGGGCGTCTACGAGCAGTACTTC.

This chain uses TRBV7-4 with TRBJ2-6; D call uncertain. The V gene lost 5 bases and the J gene lost 17 bases, with 4 bases spanning the gap. Per germline, CDR1 SGHVT and CDR2 SQSDAQ. The CDR3 consists of 8 residues. The CDR3 DNA reads TGTGCCAGCAGCAATTTGACTTTC. This translates into CASSNLTF.

The V call is TRBV13, the J call TRBJ2-7; the D call may be TRBD1 or TRBD2 (5 bases each). V lost 3 bases, J lost 3 bases, and 12 bases lay in between. Germline CDR1 PRHDT, CDR2 FYEKMQ (reference sequence). The CDR3 sequence is 14 residues long. The CDR3 sequence is CASSFGARDYEQYF. The CDR3 DNA reads TGTGCCAGCAGCTTTGGGGCTCGGGACTACGAGCAGTACTTC.

The J gene is TRBJ1-2, the V gene TRBV7-7; D is possibly TRBD1 (6 bases). Germline CDR1 and CDR2: SSHAT and FNYEAQ (reference sequence). Trimming shortened V by 5 bases and J by 2 bases, and 9 bases separated the two germline ends. The CDR3 has 13 residues. The CDR3 protein is CASSVDRNYGYTF. In DNA, the CDR3 is TGTGCCAGCAGCGTCGACAGGAACTATGGCTACACCTTC.

This clonotype was observed a single time. The V and J genes are TRBV7-9 and TRBJ1-5; D might be TRBD1 (5 bases). Germline CDR1 reads SEHNR; CDR2 reads FQNEAQ (reference sequence). The CDR3 length is 15 residues. The V and J ends lost 5 bases and 0 bases respectively, with 11 bases between them. CDR3 nucleotide sequence: TGTGCCAGCAGCCCCGGGACGGATAGCAATCAGCCCCAGCATTTT. Its translation is CASSPGTDSNQPQHF.

In its sample, this clonotype was seen many times. This chain joins TRBV6-1 and TRBJ1-5; possibly TRBD1 for D (6 bases). Germline lookup yields CDR1 MNHNS and CDR2 SASEGT. Trimming pared 4 bases from V and 0 bases from J, leaving 10 bases between. The length of the CDR3 is 15 residues. CDR3 DNA sequence: TGTGCCAGCAGTGTGTACAGGGTTAGCAATCAGCCCCAGCATTTT. Protein product: CASSVYRVSNQPQHF.

This clonotype was counted ten times or more. This rearrangement joins TRBV14 to TRBJ1-1; TRBD1 might be the D (6 bases). The CDR3 sequence is 14 residues long. CDR1 is SGHDN, CDR2 FVKESK, per germline. V gave up 10 bases and J gave up 4 bases, with 19 bases separating them. As DNA, the CDR3 is TGTGCCATAGCACAGGGACCGGCTAGCACTGAAGCTTTCTTT. Protein product: CAIAQGPASTEAFF.

V gene TRBV20-1 combines with J gene TRBJ2-3; 11 positions agree with TRBD2. After removal of 0 bases from V and 1 base from J, the junction contained 15 bases not matched to a gene. The germline V gene has CDR1 DFQATT and CDR2 SNEGSKA (reference sequence). This CDR3 is 20 amino acids long. CDR3 coding DNA: TGCAGTGCTAGAGATTTTGGGCTGACTAGCGGGGTGGCTCGCACAGATACGCAGTATTTT. This translates into CSARDFGLTSGVARTDTQYF.

This clonotype has at least ten counts. The chain employs TRBV4-2 and TRBJ1-1; TRBD1 might be the D (5 bases). The germline gives CDR1 LGHNA, CDR2 YNFKEQ. The CDR3 has 11 residues. V lost 0 bases and J 11 bases, leaving 7 bases between the germline ends. The CDR3 reads CASSQDGTAFF. The CDR3 DNA sequence: TGTGCCAGCAGCCAAGATGGGACGGCTTTCTTT.

About this clonotype: A junction boundary mismatches the germline segment, possibly from a read error. The rearrangement links TRBV6-1 to TRBJ1-5; D is unclear. Germline assignment: CDR1 MNHNS and CDR2 SASEGT. The CDR3 contains 16 residues. Here the CDR3 reads CASSEEAGNGNQPQHF. The CDR3 nucleotides read TGCGCCAGCAGTGAAGAGGCGGGGAATGGCAATCAGCCCCAGCATTTT.

This clonotype has a count of ten or more. J is TRBJ1-5 and V is TRBV19; D not resolved. Germline CDR1 reads LNHDA; CDR2 reads SQIVND (reference sequence). Deletions cut 7 bases from V and 4 bases from J, with 17 bases between. The CDR3 runs 15 residues. The CDR3, as DNA: TGTGCCAGTAAGGTTGATGCAGGTACGAATCAGCCCCAGCATTTT. This codes for CASKVDAGTNQPQHF.

J is TRBJ1-5 and V is TRBV19; 11 bases align to TRBD1. In germline, CDR1 is LNHDA, CDR2 SQIVND (reference sequence). The CDR3 has 14 amino acids. With 4 bases clipped from V and 6 bases from J, the junction kept 2 bases outside the gene matches. CDR3 sequence (DNA): TGTGCCAGTAGTAAGGACAGGGGGCCTCAGCCCCAGCATTTT. Translating gives CASSKDRGPQPQHF.

In its sample, this clonotype was seen a few times. This may be a read error, as it is one base from a much larger clone. Since no conserved phenylalanine or tryptophan closes the CDR3, a read error is the likely cause. V usage is TRBV5-6 and J usage is TRBJ1-1; 7 bases align to TRBD1. The V gene's germline CDR1 is SGHDT and CDR2 YYEEEE. CDR3 size: 12 residues. J lost 8 bases, V lost 6 bases, and 7 bases had no gene match. The CDR3 DNA sequence: TGTGCCAGCACCGGACAGGCTAACGAAGCTTTCCTT. This encodes CASTGQANEAFL.

This clonotype has a count of ten or more. The chain combines TRBV2 with TRBJ1-2; 8 bases map to TRBD1. Germline assignment: CDR1 SNHLY and CDR2 FYNNEI. Germline trimming cut 6 bases from V and 3 bases from J; bases unmatched to any gene: 18. CDR3 length: 18 residues. DNA of the CDR3: TGTGCCAGCAGCACTATCCACCCACAGGGGGAAAGGGACTATGGCTACACCTTC. It codes for CASSTIHPQGERDYGYTF.